These 28 T cell receptor beta chains were all obtained from the same sample, sequenced in a study of glioma-infiltrating T cells after dendritic cell vaccination. The protocol was immunoSEQ multiplex PCR, while the TCRdb copy is restricted to in-frame clones and leaves out a portion. The table lists roughly 98,000 clones, more than 75% of them singletons, with around a sixth in the top ten. Sequenced here: blood, sampled before dendritic cell vaccination. The source of these receptors is a human donor with glioblastoma.

This clone turned up a few times. V is TRBV5-1 and J is TRBJ2-2, with TRBD1 as a possible D gene (5 bases). The CDR3 totals 13 residues. Deletions cut 2 bases from V and 6 bases from J, with 8 bases between. In germline, CDR1 is SGHRS, CDR2 YFSETQ. The CDR3 region is CASSFQGSGELFF. The CDR3 DNA reads TGCGCCAGCAGCTTCCAGGGATCCGGGGAGCTGTTTTTT.

The rearrangement joins TRBV11-2 to TRBJ2-1, with D hard to call. The CDR3 has 13 amino acids. V lost 1 base, J lost 8 bases, and 9 bases lay in between. In germline, CDR1 is SGHAT, CDR2 FQNNGV. The CDR3 nucleotides read TGTGCCAGCAGCTTAGCAAACCGGGATGAGCAGTTCTTC. Translation: CASSLANRDEQFF.

The V call is TRBV4-3, the J call TRBJ2-5; the match to TRBD1 covers 8 bases. The length of the CDR3 is 17 residues. With V trimmed by 1 base and J by 1 base, 8 bases remained unmatched. The germline CDR1 and CDR2 sequences are LGHNA and YSLEER. This CDR3 reads CASSQGSGDRRQETQYF. In DNA form, the CDR3 reads TGCGCCAGCAGCCAAGGTTCCGGGGACAGGCGCCAAGAGACCCAGTACTTC.

V gene TRBV2 combines with J gene TRBJ2-7; 10 nucleotides align to TRBD1. Germline V gene data show CDR1 as SNHLY and CDR2 as FYNNEI. The V and J ends lost 7 bases and 6 bases, in that order; junction bases with no gene match: 12. The CDR3 spans 15 residues. The chain's CDR3 is CASKKDRGRISEQYF. In nucleotides, the CDR3 is TGTGCCAGCAAGAAAGACAGGGGGCGCATTAGCGAGCAGTACTTC.

CDR3 protein: CASSTEGARDYGYTF. The CDR3 DNA sequence: TGTGCCAGTAGTACCGAGGGGGCGCGGGACTATGGCTACACCTTC. The rearrangement uses TRBV19 and TRBJ1-2; 7 nucleotides match TRBD1. The CDR3 length is 15 residues. Germline CDR1 reads LNHDA; CDR2 reads SQIVND (reference sequence). The V and J ends lost 4 bases and 3 bases, in that order; junction bases with no gene match: 8.

V is TRBV4-3 and J is TRBJ1-2; the match to TRBD1 covers 7 bases. Germline loops: CDR1 LGHNA, CDR2 YSLEER. This CDR3 has 15 residues. Trimming removed 3 bases from V and 3 bases from J; junction bases left unmatched: 7. The chain's CDR3 is CASSQETGWDYGYTF. CDR3 nucleotides: TGCGCCAGCAGCCAGGAGACAGGGTGGGACTATGGCTACACCTTC.

This chain uses TRBV7-8 with TRBJ2-5, with 10 positions matching TRBD2. Germline V lookup: CDR1 SGHVS, CDR2 FQNEAQ. The CDR3 totals 18 residues. The trim removed 1 base at V and 5 bases at J, leaving 13 bases unmatched. CDR3 nucleotide sequence: TGTGCCAGCAGCTTAGTAGATGCTAGCGGGAGTCGGTATGAGACCCAGTACTTC. Residues: CASSLVDASGSRYETQYF.

The chain links TRBV9 to TRBJ2-7, with TRBD2 identical over 8 bases. The CDR3 has 14 amino acids. Losses at the gene ends were 3 bases for V and 0 bases for J; bases not matched to a gene: 2. Germline V lookup: CDR1 SGDLS, CDR2 YYNGEE. CDR3 nucleotides: TGTGCCAGCAGCGCCGGACTAGCCTCCTACGAGCAGTACTTC. Translating it yields CASSAGLASYEQYF.

This chain uses TRBV9 with TRBJ2-5; TRBD1 aligns across 8 bases. V lost 2 bases, J lost 5 bases, and 8 bases stayed unmatched. The germline V gene has CDR1 SGDLS and CDR2 YYNGEE. The CDR3 runs 15 residues. In nucleotides, the CDR3 is TGTGCCAGCAGCGTGCAGGGGGCGCAAGGGGAGACCCAGTACTTC. The encoded protein is CASSVQGAQGETQYF. Using reference TRBV9 and TRBJ2-5 for the parts outside the CDR3, the full variable domain is DSGVTQTPKHLITATGQRVTLRCSPRSGDLSVYWYQQSLDQGLQFLIQYYNGEERAKGNILERFSAQQFPDLHSELNLSSLELGDSALYFCASSVQGAQGETQYFGPGTRLLVL.

This rearrangement joins TRBV7-9 to TRBJ2-2; D unclear. The ends were cut back, 2 bases at V and 6 bases at J, with 4 bases in the middle. CDR1 SEHNR and CDR2 FQNEAQ come from the germline V gene (reference sequence). The CDR3 is 12 amino acids. The CDR3 DNA reads as TGTGCCAGCAGCTTAATCTCCGGGGAGCTGTTTTTT. Translating gives CASSLISGELFF.

V usage is TRBV9 and J usage is TRBJ2-3, with TRBD1 matching 9 bases. This CDR3 has 13 residues. CDR1 SGDLS and CDR2 YYNGEE come from the germline V gene. V lost 3 bases and J lost 5; bases outside the gene matches: 1. CDR3 in DNA: TGTGCCAGCAGCGGACAGGGGGTAGATACGCAGTATTTT. Its protein is CASSGQGVDTQYF.

This clone was seen a single time. This chain connects TRBV6-1 to TRBJ2-4; TRBD1 is a possible D gene (7 bases). This CDR3 contains 12 residues. V was clipped by 7 bases and J by 9 bases, with 13 bases between them. Germline V gives CDR1 MNHNS, CDR2 SASEGT. DNA of the CDR3: TGTGCCAGCAATGACAGGGAGGCCATTCAGTACTTC. Residues: CASNDREAIQYF.

This sequence joins TRBV11-3 and TRBJ2-2; 8 bases map to TRBD2. Germline CDR1 and CDR2: SGHNT and YENEEA. The CDR3 sequence is 19 residues long. The V gene end was trimmed by 1 base and the J gene end by 4 bases; junction bases not matched to a gene: 14. The chain's CDR3 is CASSLVESGSYVPTGELFF. The DNA of the CDR3 is TGTGCCAGCAGCTTAGTGGAAAGCGGGAGCTACGTGCCCACCGGGGAGCTGTTTTTT.

This chain connects TRBV28 to TRBJ1-3; 7 nucleotides align to TRBD1. This CDR3 is built from 16 residues. CDR1 is MDHEN and CDR2 is SYDVKM in the germline V gene. V lost 4 bases, J lost 4 bases, and 10 bases stayed unmatched. CDR3 protein: CASSSTNRGEGNTIYF. DNA of the CDR3: TGTGCCAGCAGTTCTACTAACAGGGGTGAAGGAAACACCATATATTTT.

The J gene is TRBJ2-7, the V gene TRBV29-1, with 9 bases matching TRBD2. CDR1 and CDR2 from the germline V gene are SQVTM and ANQGSEA. The length of the CDR3 is 12 residues. Trimming took 4 bases from V and 3 from J; bases not matched to a gene: 1. The CDR3 DNA sequence: TGCAGCGTTGGAGCGGGAGGCTACGAGCAGTACTTC. This codes for CSVGAGGYEQYF.

This sequence joins TRBV7-9 and TRBJ2-5; D uncertain. This CDR3 spans 13 amino acids. Trimming took off 2 bases at V and 1 base at J, with 5 bases between the two ends. Germline V gives CDR1 SEHNR, CDR2 FQNEAQ (reference sequence). The CDR3 nucleotides read TGTGCCAGCAGCTTACCTCCCCAAGAGACCCAGTACTTC. Translated, it gives CASSLPPQETQYF.

The chain links TRBV14 to TRBJ2-2; TRBD1 matches 7 bases. Unmatched junction bases numbered 4, after V lost 4 bases and J lost 2 bases. CDR3 length equals 15 residues. The V gene's germline CDR1 is SGHDN and CDR2 FVKESK. The CDR3 is CASSRQGTNTGELFF. In nucleotides, the CDR3 is TGTGCCAGCAGCCGACAGGGAACAAACACCGGGGAGCTGTTTTTT.

This clone was detected only once. The gene calls are TRBV4-2 and TRBJ1-3; tentatively, D is TRBD1 (5 bases). The ends were cut back, 1 base at V and 2 bases at J, with 9 bases in the middle. The CDR3 length is 15 residues. Germline V lookup: CDR1 LGHNA, CDR2 YNFKEQ. CDR3 in amino acids: CASSQASGTGNTIYF. The CDR3 DNA follows: TGTGCCAGCAGCCAAGCGTCAGGGACTGGAAACACCATATATTTT.

The V and J genes are TRBV27 and TRBJ1-5; D possibly corresponds to TRBD1 (5 bases). V gave up 4 bases and J gave up 4 bases, with 14 bases separating them. Germline CDR1 reads MNHEY; CDR2 reads SMNVEV (reference sequence). The CDR3 consists of 15 residues. CDR3 amino acids: CASSSPGRGNQPQHF. CDR3 nucleotide sequence: TGTGCCAGCAGTTCGCCGGGGAGGGGAAATCAGCCCCAGCATTTT.

The chain combines TRBV27 with TRBJ2-7; 9 positions agree with TRBD1. This CDR3 has 15 residues. V dropped 6 bases and J dropped 5; count of bases not matched to a gene: 11. Germline values: CDR1 MNHEY, CDR2 SMNVEV (reference sequence). Here the CDR3 reads CASSPTAGTGNEQYF. CDR3 DNA sequence: TGTGCCAGCAGCCCCACCGCCGGGACAGGGAACGAGCAGTACTTC.

The rearrangement links TRBV11-2 to TRBJ2-7; 9 nucleotides agree with TRBD2. V shed 6 bases, J shed 2 bases, and the junction held 5 bases outside the gene matches. The CDR3 sequence is 14 residues long. CDR1 is SGHAT, CDR2 FQNNGV, per germline. CDR3: CASSVVAGAYEQYF. The CDR3 DNA reads TGTGCCAGCAGTGTAGTAGCGGGGGCCTACGAGCAGTACTTC.

The chain combines TRBV5-1 with TRBJ2-7, with a tentative D call TRBD2 (6 bases). The V end was cut by 5 bases, the J end by 0 bases, with 12 bases between. CDR1 is SGHRS, CDR2 YFSETQ, per germline. The CDR3 contains 14 residues. The chain's CDR3 is CASRAGTGSYEQYF. Written as DNA, the CDR3 is TGCGCCAGCAGGGCCGGGACTGGCTCCTACGAGCAGTACTTC.

The chain recombines TRBV5-1 with TRBJ1-1; no definite D call. The CDR3 sequence is 16 residues long. Trimming shortened V by 4 bases and J by 4 bases, and 20 bases separated the two germline ends. The germline V gene has CDR1 SGHRS and CDR2 YFSETQ. CDR3 loop: CASSLGPGLLVTEAFF. The CDR3 nucleotides read TGCGCCAGCAGCCTTGGTCCCGGACTCCTGGTCACTGAAGCTTTCTTT.

The chain couples TRBV30 to TRBJ1-1; possibly TRBD1 for D (5 bases). Germline loops: CDR1 GTSNPN, CDR2 SVGIG (reference sequence). The CDR3 loop spans 15 amino acids. V was trimmed by 6 bases and J by 1 base, leaving 18 bases between them. The CDR3 loop reads CACPGHRTKNTEAFF. CDR3 DNA: TGTGCCTGCCCCGGACACAGGACGAAGAACACTGAAGCTTTCTTT.

V usage is TRBV6-5 and J usage is TRBJ2-1; D perhaps matches TRBD2 (6 bases). Looked up from germline, CDR1 is MNHEY and CDR2 is SVGAGI. The CDR3 sequence is 15 residues long. Trimming shortened V by 2 bases and J by 4 bases, and 12 bases separated the two germline ends. The CDR3 loop reads CASSYGLAPYNEQFF. The CDR3 DNA sequence: TGTGCCAGCAGTTACGGGCTAGCGCCATACAATGAGCAGTTCTTC.

This clone has a single count. The V gene is TRBV28, the J gene TRBJ2-3; 11 nucleotides agree with TRBD2. V lost 6 bases and J lost 4; bases outside the gene matches: 12. Germline values: CDR1 MDHEN, CDR2 SYDVKM. The CDR3 has 17 residues. The CDR3 reads CASSPETTSGNADTQYF. CDR3 sequence (DNA): TGTGCCAGCAGCCCTGAAACGACTAGCGGGAATGCAGATACGCAGTATTTT.

This clone was seen only once. The chain recombines TRBV7-3 with TRBJ2-4, with a weak D call TRBD1 (5 bases). Trimming took 5 bases from V and 7 from J, leaving 12 bases between them. CDR3 length: 13 amino acids. CDR1 SGHTA and CDR2 FQGTGA come from the germline V gene. CDR3 bases: TGTGCCAGCAGCGAAGGGGTTGGGAACATTCAGTACTTC. Amino acid sequence: CASSEGVGNIQYF.

This clone was observed a single time. V usage is TRBV7-3 and J usage is TRBJ1-1; 7 nucleotides agree with TRBD1. V lost 5 bases, J lost 7 bases, and 7 bases stayed unmatched. Germline loops: CDR1 SGHTA, CDR2 FQGTGA. The CDR3 sequence is 13 residues long. For the CDR3, the DNA is TGTGCCAGCAGCCCGGGACAGAGAAATGAAGCTTTCTTT. Translating gives CASSPGQRNEAFF.